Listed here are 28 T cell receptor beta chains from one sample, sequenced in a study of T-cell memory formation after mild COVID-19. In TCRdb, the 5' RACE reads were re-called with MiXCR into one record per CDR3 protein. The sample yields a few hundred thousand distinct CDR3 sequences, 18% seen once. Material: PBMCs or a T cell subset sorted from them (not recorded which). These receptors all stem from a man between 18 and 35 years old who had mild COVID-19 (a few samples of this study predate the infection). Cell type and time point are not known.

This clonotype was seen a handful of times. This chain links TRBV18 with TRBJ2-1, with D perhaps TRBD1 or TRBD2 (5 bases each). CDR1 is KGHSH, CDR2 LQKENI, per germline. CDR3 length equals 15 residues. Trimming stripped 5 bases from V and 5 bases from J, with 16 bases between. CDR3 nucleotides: TGTGCCAGCTCAGCACTTCCCGGGGCTAACAATGAGCAGTTCTTC. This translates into CASSALPGANNEQFF.

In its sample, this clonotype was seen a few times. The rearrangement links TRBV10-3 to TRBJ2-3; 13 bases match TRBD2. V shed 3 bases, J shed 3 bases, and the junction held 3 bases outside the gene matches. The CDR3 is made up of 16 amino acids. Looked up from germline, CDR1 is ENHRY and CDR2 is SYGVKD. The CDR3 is CAISDGTSGVTDTQYF. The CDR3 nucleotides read TGTGCCATCAGTGATGGGACTAGCGGGGTTACAGATACGCAGTATTTT.

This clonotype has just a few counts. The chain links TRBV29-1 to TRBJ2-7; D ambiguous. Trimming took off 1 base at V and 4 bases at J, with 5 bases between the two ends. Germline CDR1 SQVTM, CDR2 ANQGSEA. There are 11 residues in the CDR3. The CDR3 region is CSVEGDYEQYF. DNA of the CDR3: TGCAGCGTTGAAGGGGATTACGAGCAGTACTTC.

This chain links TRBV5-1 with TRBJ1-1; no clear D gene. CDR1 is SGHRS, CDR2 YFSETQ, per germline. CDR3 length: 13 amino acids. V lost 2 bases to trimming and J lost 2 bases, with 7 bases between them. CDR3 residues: CASSFVKNTEAFF. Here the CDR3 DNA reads TGCGCCAGCAGCTTTGTTAAAAACACTGAAGCTTTCTTT.

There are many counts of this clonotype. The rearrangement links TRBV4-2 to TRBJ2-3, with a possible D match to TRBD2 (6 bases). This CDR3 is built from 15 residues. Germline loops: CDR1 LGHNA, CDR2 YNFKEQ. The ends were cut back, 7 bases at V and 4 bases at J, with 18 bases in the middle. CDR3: CASTQQPSAADTQYF. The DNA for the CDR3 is TGTGCCAGCACCCAGCAACCTAGCGCGGCAGATACGCAGTATTTT.

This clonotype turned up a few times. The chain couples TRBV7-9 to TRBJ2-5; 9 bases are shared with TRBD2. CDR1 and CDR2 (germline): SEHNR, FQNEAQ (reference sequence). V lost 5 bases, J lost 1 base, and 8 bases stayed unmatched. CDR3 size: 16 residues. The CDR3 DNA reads TGTGCCAGCAGCCCTCTGCTAGCGGGGCGCCAAGAGACCCAGTACTTC. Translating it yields CASSPLLAGRQETQYF.

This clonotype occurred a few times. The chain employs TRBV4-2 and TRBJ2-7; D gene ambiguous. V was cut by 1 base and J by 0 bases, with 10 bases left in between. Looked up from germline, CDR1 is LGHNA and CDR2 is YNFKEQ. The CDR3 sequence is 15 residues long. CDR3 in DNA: TGTGCCAGCAGCCAAGCGGAGACTCGCTCCTACGAGCAGTACTTC. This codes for CASSQAETRSYEQYF.

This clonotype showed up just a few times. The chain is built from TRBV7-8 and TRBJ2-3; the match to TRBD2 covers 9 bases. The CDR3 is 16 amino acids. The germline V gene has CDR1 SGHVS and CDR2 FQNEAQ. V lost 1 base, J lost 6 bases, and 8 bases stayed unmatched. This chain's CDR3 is CASSLVTAGGGDTQYF. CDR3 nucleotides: TGTGCCAGCAGCTTAGTGACAGCGGGGGGCGGGGATACGCAGTATTTT.

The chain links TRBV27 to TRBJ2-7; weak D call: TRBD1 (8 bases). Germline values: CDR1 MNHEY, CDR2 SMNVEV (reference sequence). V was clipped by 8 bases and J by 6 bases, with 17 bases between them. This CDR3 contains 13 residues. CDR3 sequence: CASGQGGTSEQYF. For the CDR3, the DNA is TGTGCCAGCGGACAGGGAGGGACCTCCGAGCAGTACTTC.

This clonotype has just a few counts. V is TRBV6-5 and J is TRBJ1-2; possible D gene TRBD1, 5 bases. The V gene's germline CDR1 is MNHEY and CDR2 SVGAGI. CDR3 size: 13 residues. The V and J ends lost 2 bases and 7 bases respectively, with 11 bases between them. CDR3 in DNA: TGTGCCAGCAGTTACCCAGGGACTGCTGGCTACACCTTC. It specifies CASSYPGTAGYTF.

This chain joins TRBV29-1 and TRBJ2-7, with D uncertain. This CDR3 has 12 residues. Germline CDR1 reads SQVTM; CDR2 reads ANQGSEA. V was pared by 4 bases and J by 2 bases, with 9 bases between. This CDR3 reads CSVVKPPYEQYF. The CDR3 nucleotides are TGCAGCGTTGTTAAACCTCCCTACGAGCAGTACTTC.

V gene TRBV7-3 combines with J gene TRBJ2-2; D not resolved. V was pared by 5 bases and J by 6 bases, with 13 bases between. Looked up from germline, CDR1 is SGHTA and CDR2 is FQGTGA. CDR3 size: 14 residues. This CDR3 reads CASSKDPSAGELFF. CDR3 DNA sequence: TGTGCCAGCAGCAAGGACCCCTCGGCCGGGGAGCTGTTTTTT.

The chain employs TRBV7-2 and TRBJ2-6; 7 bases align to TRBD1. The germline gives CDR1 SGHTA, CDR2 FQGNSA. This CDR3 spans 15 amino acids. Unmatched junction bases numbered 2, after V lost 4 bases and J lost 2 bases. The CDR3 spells CASSSTGTGANVLTF. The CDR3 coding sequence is TGTGCCAGCAGCTCGACAGGGACTGGGGCCAACGTCCTGACTTTC.

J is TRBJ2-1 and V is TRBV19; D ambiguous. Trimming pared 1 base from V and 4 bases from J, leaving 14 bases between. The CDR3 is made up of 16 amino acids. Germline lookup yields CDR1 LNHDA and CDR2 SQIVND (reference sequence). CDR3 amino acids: CASSIAQIRGYNEQFF. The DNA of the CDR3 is TGTGCCAGTAGTATAGCCCAAATTCGAGGATACAATGAGCAGTTCTTC.

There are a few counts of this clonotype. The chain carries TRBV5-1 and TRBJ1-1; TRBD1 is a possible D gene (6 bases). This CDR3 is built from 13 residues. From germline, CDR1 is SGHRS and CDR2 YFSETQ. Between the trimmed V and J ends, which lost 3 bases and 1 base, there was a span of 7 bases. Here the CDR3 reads CASSSGANTEAFF. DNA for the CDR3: TGCGCCAGCAGCTCAGGGGCGAACACTGAAGCTTTCTTT.

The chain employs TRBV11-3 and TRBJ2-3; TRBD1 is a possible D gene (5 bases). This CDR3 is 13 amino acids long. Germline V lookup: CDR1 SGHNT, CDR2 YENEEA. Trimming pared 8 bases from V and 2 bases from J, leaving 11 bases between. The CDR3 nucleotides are TGTGCCAGCCAGTCAGGGATCACAGATACGCAGTATTTT. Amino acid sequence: CASQSGITDTQYF.

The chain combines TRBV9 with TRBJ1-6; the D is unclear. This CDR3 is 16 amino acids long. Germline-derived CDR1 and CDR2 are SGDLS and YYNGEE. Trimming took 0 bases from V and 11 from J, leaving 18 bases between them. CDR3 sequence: CASSVGNSPLRAPLHF. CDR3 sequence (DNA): TGTGCCAGCAGCGTAGGGAACAGTCCTCTCCGGGCACCCCTCCACTTT.

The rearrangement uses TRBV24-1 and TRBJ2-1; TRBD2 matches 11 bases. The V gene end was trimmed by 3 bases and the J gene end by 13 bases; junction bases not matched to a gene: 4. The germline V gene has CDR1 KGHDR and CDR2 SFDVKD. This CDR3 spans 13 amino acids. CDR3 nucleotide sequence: TGTGCCACCAGTGATCGACTAGCGGGGAGTCAGTTCTTC. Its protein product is CATSDRLAGSQFF.

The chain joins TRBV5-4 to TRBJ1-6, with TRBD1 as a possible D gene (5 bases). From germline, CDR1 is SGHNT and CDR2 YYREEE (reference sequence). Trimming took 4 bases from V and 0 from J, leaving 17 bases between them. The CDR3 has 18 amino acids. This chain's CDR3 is CASSSDEPGYSYNSPLHF. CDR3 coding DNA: TGTGCCAGCAGCAGTGACGAACCAGGGTACTCCTATAATTCACCCCTCCACTTT.

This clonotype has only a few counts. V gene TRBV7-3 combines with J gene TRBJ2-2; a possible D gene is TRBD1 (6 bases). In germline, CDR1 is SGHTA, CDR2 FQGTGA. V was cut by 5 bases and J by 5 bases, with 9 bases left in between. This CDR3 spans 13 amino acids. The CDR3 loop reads CASSATGTGELFF. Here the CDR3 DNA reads TGTGCCAGCAGCGCGACAGGAACCGGGGAGCTGTTTTTT.

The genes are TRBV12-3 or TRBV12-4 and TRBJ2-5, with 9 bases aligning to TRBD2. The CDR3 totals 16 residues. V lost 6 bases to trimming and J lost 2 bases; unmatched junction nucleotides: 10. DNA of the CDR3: TGTGCCAGCAGCCCTCGTGGAGCGGGGGGACAAGAGACCCAGTACTTC. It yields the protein CASSPRGAGGQETQYF.

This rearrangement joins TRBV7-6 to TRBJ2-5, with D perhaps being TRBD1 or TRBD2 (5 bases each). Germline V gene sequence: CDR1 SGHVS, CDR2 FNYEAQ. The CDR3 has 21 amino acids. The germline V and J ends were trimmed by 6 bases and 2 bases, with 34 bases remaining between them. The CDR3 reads CASRSSGRQSLYRATQETQYF. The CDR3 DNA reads TGTGCCAGCAGGTCTTCGGGGCGACAGAGTCTTTATAGGGCTACACAAGAGACCCAGTACTTC.

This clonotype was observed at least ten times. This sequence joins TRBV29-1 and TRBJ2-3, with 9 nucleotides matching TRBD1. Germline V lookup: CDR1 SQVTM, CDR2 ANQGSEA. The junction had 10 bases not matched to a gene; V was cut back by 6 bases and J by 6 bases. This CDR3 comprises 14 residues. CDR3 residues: CSVETGTGKDTQYF. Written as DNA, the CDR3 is TGCAGCGTGGAAACCGGGACAGGGAAGGATACGCAGTATTTT.

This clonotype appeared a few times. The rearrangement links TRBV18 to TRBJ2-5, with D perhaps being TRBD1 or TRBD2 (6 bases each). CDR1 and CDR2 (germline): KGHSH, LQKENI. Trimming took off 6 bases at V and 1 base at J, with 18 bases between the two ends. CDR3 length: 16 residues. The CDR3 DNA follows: TGTGCCAGCTCCCCCCGAGGCAGGGGACTCCAAGAGACCCAGTACTTC. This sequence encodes CASSPRGRGLQETQYF.

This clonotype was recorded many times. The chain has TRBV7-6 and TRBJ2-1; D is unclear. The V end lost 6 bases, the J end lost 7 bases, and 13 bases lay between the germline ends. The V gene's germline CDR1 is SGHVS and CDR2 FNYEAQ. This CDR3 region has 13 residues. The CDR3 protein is CASRPGNRNEQFF. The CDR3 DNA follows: TGTGCCAGCAGGCCTGGGAATCGAAATGAGCAGTTCTTC.

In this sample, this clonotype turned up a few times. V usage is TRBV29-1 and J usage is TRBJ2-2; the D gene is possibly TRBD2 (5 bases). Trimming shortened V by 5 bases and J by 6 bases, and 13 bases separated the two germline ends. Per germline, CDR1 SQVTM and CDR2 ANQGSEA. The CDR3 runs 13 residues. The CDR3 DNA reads TGCAGCGTTCCGGGCGGGCATCCCGGGGAGCTGTTTTTT. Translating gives CSVPGGHPGELFF.

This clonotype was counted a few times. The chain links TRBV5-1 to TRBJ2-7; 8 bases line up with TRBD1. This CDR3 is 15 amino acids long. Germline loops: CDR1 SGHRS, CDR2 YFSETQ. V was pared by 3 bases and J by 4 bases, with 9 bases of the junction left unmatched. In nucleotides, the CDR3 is TGCGCCAGCAGCTCAGAGCCGGGACAGGAATACGAGCAGTACGTC. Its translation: CASSSEPGQEYEQYV.

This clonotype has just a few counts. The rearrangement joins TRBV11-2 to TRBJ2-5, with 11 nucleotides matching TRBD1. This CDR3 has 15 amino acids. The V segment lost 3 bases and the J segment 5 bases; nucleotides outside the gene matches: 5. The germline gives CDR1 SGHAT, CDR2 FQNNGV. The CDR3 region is CASSLGTGGVETQYF. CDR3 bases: TGTGCCAGCAGCTTGGGGACAGGGGGGGTGGAGACCCAGTACTTC. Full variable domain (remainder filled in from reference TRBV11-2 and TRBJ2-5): EAGVAQSPRYKIIEKRQSVAFWCNPISGHATLYWYQQILGQGPKLLIQFQNNGVVDDSQLPKDRFSAERLKGVDSTLKIQPAKLEDSAVYLCASSLGTGGVETQYFGPGTRLLVL.